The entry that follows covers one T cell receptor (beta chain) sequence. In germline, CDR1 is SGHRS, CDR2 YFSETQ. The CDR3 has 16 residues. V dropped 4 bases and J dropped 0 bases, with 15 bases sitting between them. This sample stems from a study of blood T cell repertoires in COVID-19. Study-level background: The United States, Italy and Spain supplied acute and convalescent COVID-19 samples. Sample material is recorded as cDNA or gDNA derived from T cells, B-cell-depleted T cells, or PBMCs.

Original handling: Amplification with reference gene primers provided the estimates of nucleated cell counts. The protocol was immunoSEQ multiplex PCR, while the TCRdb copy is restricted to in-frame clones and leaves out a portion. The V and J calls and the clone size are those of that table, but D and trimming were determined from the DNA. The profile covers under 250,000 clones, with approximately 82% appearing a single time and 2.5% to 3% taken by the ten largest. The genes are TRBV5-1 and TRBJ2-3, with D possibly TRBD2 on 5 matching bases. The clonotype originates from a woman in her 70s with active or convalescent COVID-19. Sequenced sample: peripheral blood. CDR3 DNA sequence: TGCGCCAGCAGCCTGGAGGCGGCGACTAGCACAGATACGCAGTATTTT. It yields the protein CASSLEAATSTDTQYF.